A single sample is the source of the 23 T cell receptor beta chains below, sequenced in a study of memory CD4+ T cells and cytomegalovirus serostatus. The protocol was immunoSEQ multiplex PCR, while the TCRdb copy is restricted to in-frame clones and leaves out a portion. Found here are about 75,000 clones, approximately 78% of them singletons; the top ten hold just over 2.5%. The sort gate was single viable CD3+CD4+CD8-CD45RO+ cells for memory CD4+ T cells. The sample was memory CD4+ T cells from blood. Receptor source: an adult in good health and CMV-seropositive.

This CDR3 is CASSSYTGNYGYTF. The CDR3, as DNA: TGTGCCAGCAGCTCGTACACAGGGAACTATGGCTACACCTTC. This chain connects TRBV5-4 to TRBJ1-2; weak D call: TRBD1 (6 bases). The germline V gene has CDR1 SGHNT and CDR2 YYREEE (reference sequence). This CDR3 has 14 amino acids. Trimming took off 3 bases at V and 2 bases at J, with 11 bases between the two ends.

The chain recombines TRBV5-1 with TRBJ2-1; TRBD1 might be the D (6 bases). Germline V gene lookup returns CDR1 SGHRS and CDR2 YFSETQ. The CDR3 sequence is 14 residues long. Trimming took 0 bases from V and 7 from J, leaving 11 bases between them. In DNA form, the CDR3 reads TGCGCCAGCAGCTTGGATTCAGGGGATAATGAGCAGTTCTTC. Amino acid sequence: CASSLDSGDNEQFF.

V gene TRBV4-2 combines with J gene TRBJ1-2; 10 positions match TRBD1. The CDR3 is 16 amino acids. CDR1 is LGHNA, CDR2 YNFKEQ, per germline. After removal of 4 bases from V and 5 bases from J, the junction contained 10 bases not matched to a gene. CDR3 nucleotide sequence: TGTGCCAGCAGCCCCAAATCCGGGACAGGGGAGTATGGCTACACCTTC. Amino acids: CASSPKSGTGEYGYTF.

The chain joins TRBV11-2 to TRBJ2-2, with no clear D. Germline V gene lookup returns CDR1 SGHAT and CDR2 FQNNGV. Trimming cost V 0 bases and J 5 bases, with 7 bases left between them. The CDR3 contains 14 residues. The CDR3 here is CASSLDPSTGELFF. CDR3 bases: TGTGCCAGCAGCTTAGACCCTAGTACCGGGGAGCTGTTTTTT. Combining the CDR3 with reference TRBV11-2 and TRBJ2-2 gives the whole variable domain EAGVAQSPRYKIIEKRQSVAFWCNPISGHATLYWYQQILGQGPKLLIQFQNNGVVDDSQLPKDRFSAERLKGVDSTLKIQPAKLEDSAVYLCASSLDPSTGELFFGEGSRLTVL.

The genes are TRBV28 and TRBJ2-7, with 7 bases matching TRBD1. Germline CDR1 and CDR2: MDHEN and SYDVKM. The CDR3 has 12 residues. Germline trimming cut 4 bases from V and 6 bases from J; bases unmatched to any gene: 3. CDR3 residues: CASSSQGREQYV. In DNA form, the CDR3 reads TGTGCCAGCAGTTCACAGGGGCGCGAGCAGTACGTC.

CDR3 in amino acids: CASSEWRSSGNTIYF. CDR3 in DNA: TGTGCCAGCAGTGAATGGCGGAGCTCTGGAAACACCATATATTTT. This chain links TRBV25-1 with TRBJ1-3; no clear D gene. The V gene's germline CDR1 is MGHDK and CDR2 SYGVNS. Trimming stripped 1 base from V and 0 bases from J, with 7 bases between. This CDR3 spans 15 amino acids.

The chain combines TRBV18 with TRBJ2-7, with D possibly matching TRBD1 (5 bases). Germline loops: CDR1 KGHSH, CDR2 LQKENI. Trimming stripped 6 bases from V and 5 bases from J, with 11 bases between. The length of the CDR3 is 12 residues. The CDR3: CASSLPGNEQYV. The CDR3 region has the DNA TGTGCCAGCTCCCTTCCAGGGAACGAGCAGTACGTC.

The chain joins TRBV13 to TRBJ2-2; 9 bases fit TRBD2. This CDR3 is 19 amino acids long. Unmatched junction bases numbered 13, after V lost 5 bases and J lost 0 bases. Per the germline V gene, CDR1 is PRHDT and CDR2 is FYEKMQ (reference sequence). DNA for the CDR3: TGTGCCAGCAGCCTTGGGTATAGCGGGGGCCCCGCGAACACCGGGGAGCTGTTTTTT. This codes for CASSLGYSGGPANTGELFF.

The genes are TRBV4-1 and TRBJ1-6; TRBD1 matches 9 bases. The CDR3 spans 18 residues. V shed 0 bases, J shed 2 bases, and the junction held 5 bases outside the gene matches. Per germline, CDR1 MGHRA and CDR2 YSYEKL. The CDR3 nucleotides are TGCGCCAGCAGCCAAGAGGGACAGGGTGTAACCTATAATTCACCCCTCCACTTT. Amino acids: CASSQEGQGVTYNSPLHF.

The gene calls are TRBV19 and TRBJ2-2; D unclear. Trimming removed 5 bases from V and 6 bases from J, with 16 bases in between. The CDR3 spans 15 residues. Germline assignment: CDR1 LNHDA and CDR2 SQIVND (reference sequence). The CDR3 sequence is CASSSGGGRAGELFF. In nucleotides, the CDR3 is TGTGCCAGTAGTTCCGGCGGCGGAAGGGCCGGGGAGCTGTTTTTT. The whole variable domain, filled in from reference TRBV19 and TRBJ2-2, reads DGGITQSPKYLFRKEGQNVTLSCEQNLNHDAMYWYRQDPGQGLRLIYYSQIVNDFQKGDIAEGYSVSREKKESFPLTVTSAQKNPTAFYLCASSSGGGRAGELFFGEGSRLTVL.

This clone was counted once. The rearrangement uses TRBV9 and TRBJ1-2; no clear D. Germline-derived CDR1 and CDR2 are SGDLS and YYNGEE. V lost 0 bases to trimming and J lost 8 bases, with 8 bases between them. The CDR3 has 12 amino acids. As DNA, the CDR3 is TGTGCCAGCAGCGTAGAAGCTCGCGGCTACACCTTC. The encoded protein is CASSVEARGYTF.

CDR3 nucleotides: TGTGCCAGCAGTTCGCGACGGGCCGGGGAGCTGTTTTTT. Translating it yields CASSSRRAGELFF. V gene TRBV2 combines with J gene TRBJ2-2; D unclear. The CDR3 length is 13 residues. Germline values: CDR1 SNHLY, CDR2 FYNNEI. The germline V and J ends were trimmed by 5 bases and 6 bases, with 10 bases remaining between them.

This clone was counted between two and nine times. V and J are TRBV2 and TRBJ2-5; 16 positions match TRBD2. This CDR3 spans 18 amino acids. In germline, CDR1 is SNHLY, CDR2 FYNNEI. V gave up 6 bases and J gave up 2 bases; unmatched junction bases: 9. CDR3 nucleotides: TGTGCCAGCAGGGATGGGACTAGCGGGGGGGCCCCTCAAGAGACCCAGTACTTC. It specifies CASRDGTSGGAPQETQYF.

This clone was observed a single time. This sequence joins TRBV19 and TRBJ1-6; 7 nucleotides agree with TRBD1. This CDR3 region has 17 residues. CDR1 is LNHDA, CDR2 SQIVND, per germline (reference sequence). With 4 bases clipped from V and 10 bases from J, the junction kept 16 bases outside the gene matches. In DNA form, the CDR3 reads TGTGCCAGTAGTACCACAAGGCCTGACAGGGCACGGTCACCCCTCCACTTT. Protein sequence: CASSTTRPDRARSPLHF. Full variable domain (outside the CDR3, taken from reference TRBV19 and TRBJ1-6): DGGITQSPKYLFRKEGQNVTLSCEQNLNHDAMYWYRQDPGQGLRLIYYSQIVNDFQKGDIAEGYSVSREKKESFPLTVTSAQKNPTAFYLCASSTTRPDRARSPLHFGNGTRLTVT.

This clone was detected only once. The chain employs TRBV2 and TRBJ2-7; TRBD1 matches at 8 bases. The CDR3 contains 14 residues. From germline, CDR1 is SNHLY and CDR2 FYNNEI. Trimming took 7 bases from V and 7 from J; bases not matched to a gene: 12. The CDR3 DNA reads TGTGCCAGCATCCCCCCAGGGGGCGCTTGGGAGCAGTACTTC. This encodes CASIPPGGAWEQYF.

V and J are TRBV7-2 and TRBJ2-2, with TRBD2 matching 7 bases. J lost 0 bases, V lost 8 bases, and 9 bases had no gene match. Germline CDR1 SGHTA, CDR2 FQGNSA. This CDR3 spans 16 amino acids. CDR3 sequence reads: CASGHIAGANTGELFF. CDR3 nucleotide sequence: TGTGCCAGCGGACATATTGCGGGGGCGAACACCGGGGAGCTGTTTTTT.

CDR3 sequence reads: CASSIGSGLSGELFF. The CDR3 nucleotides are TGCGCCAGCAGCATTGGATCGGGTTTGTCCGGGGAGCTGTTTTTT. This chain links TRBV5-1 with TRBJ2-2; D call uncertain. Trimming left V 4 bases short and J 6 bases short, with 16 bases between. The germline gives CDR1 SGHRS, CDR2 YFSETQ. The CDR3 spans 15 residues.

The chain has TRBV5-4 and TRBJ2-1, with unresolved D. Trimming removed 4 bases at V and 7 bases at J, with 9 bases between. The CDR3 extends over 12 amino acids. Germline V gene sequence: CDR1 SGHNT, CDR2 YYREEE (reference sequence). The DNA for the CDR3 is TGTGCCAGCAGCCCGTACCTGAATGAGCAGTTCTTC. Encoded protein: CASSPYLNEQFF.

This rearrangement joins TRBV18 to TRBJ1-1, with unresolved D. CDR1 is KGHSH and CDR2 is LQKENI in the germline V gene. Trimming took off 6 bases at V and 1 base at J, with 9 bases between the two ends. The CDR3 is 13 residues long. CDR3 sequence: CASSRVANTEAFF. CDR3 bases: TGTGCCAGCTCGAGGGTCGCGAACACTGAAGCTTTCTTT.

The chain carries TRBV15 and TRBJ2-7; 7 bases fit TRBD1. J lost 4 bases, V lost 0 bases, and 15 bases had no gene match. The CDR3 is 18 residues long. CDR1 and CDR2 from the germline V gene are LNHNV and YYDKDF (reference sequence). The CDR3 nucleotides read TGTGCCACCAGCAGAGATAGCGTTATGGGACAGCTTTTTTACGAGCAGTACTTC. Its translation: CATSRDSVMGQLFYEQYF.

In this sample, this clone turned up once. Just one base apart from a much larger clone, this may be a read error. The same CDR3 can be traced to other DNA sequences in this sample. The rearrangement joins TRBV10-3 to TRBJ1-1, with TRBD1 identical over 7 bases. Per germline, CDR1 ENHRY and CDR2 SYGVKD. This CDR3 is built from 13 residues. Trimming at V came to 5 bases and at J to 3 bases, leaving 3 bases not matched to a gene. CDR3 sequence: CAISNTGDTEAFF. As DNA, the CDR3 is TGTGCCATCAGTAACACAGGGGACACTGAAGCTTTCTTT.

The chain joins TRBV7-9 to TRBJ2-3, with TRBD2 matching over 11 bases. Per germline, CDR1 SEHNR and CDR2 FQNEAQ (reference sequence). With V trimmed by 5 bases and J by 3 bases, 4 bases remained unmatched. CDR3 length: 15 amino acids. The DNA of the CDR3 is TGTGCCAGCAGCAACCGACTAGCGGGAACAGATACGCAGTATTTT. It translates to CASSNRLAGTDTQYF.

In regard to this clone: The same CDR3 also results from other DNA sequences found in this sample. The genes are TRBV7-2 and TRBJ2-3, with TRBD2 matching 7 bases. V trimming: 0 bases; J trimming: 1 base; junction bases outside the gene matches: 1. In germline, CDR1 is SGHTA, CDR2 FQGNSA. The length of the CDR3 is 15 residues. Written as DNA, the CDR3 is TGTGCCAGCAGCTTAGCGGCGGGGGGCACAGATACGCAGTATTTT. Amino acids: CASSLAAGGTDTQYF.